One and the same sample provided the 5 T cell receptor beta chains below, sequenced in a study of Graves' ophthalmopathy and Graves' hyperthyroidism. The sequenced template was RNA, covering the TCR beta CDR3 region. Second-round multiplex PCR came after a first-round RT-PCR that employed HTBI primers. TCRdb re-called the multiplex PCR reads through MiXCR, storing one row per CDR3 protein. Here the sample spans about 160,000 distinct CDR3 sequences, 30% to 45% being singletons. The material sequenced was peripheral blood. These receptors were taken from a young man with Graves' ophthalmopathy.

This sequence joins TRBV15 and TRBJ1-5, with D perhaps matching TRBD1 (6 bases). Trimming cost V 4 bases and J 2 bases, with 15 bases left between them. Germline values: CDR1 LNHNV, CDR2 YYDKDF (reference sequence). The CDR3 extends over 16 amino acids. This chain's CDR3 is CATSKGSRGRNQPQHF. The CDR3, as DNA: TGTGCCACCAGCAAGGGAAGCAGGGGCCGCAATCAGCCCCAGCATTTT.

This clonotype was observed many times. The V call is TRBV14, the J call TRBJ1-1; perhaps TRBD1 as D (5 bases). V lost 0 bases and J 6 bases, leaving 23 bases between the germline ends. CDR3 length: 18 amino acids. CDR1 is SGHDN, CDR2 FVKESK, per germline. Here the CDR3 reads CASSQDSPIGGPRPEAFF. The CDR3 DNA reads TGTGCCAGCAGCCAAGATTCCCCGATCGGGGGACCGAGACCTGAAGCTTTCTTT.

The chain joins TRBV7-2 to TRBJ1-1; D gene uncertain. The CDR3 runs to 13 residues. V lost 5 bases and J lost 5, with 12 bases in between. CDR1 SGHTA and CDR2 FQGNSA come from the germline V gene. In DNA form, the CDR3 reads TGTGCCAGCAGCCCAGACATGGGGACTGAAGCTTTCTTT. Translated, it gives CASSPDMGTEAFF. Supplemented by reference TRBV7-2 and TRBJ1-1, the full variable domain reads GAGVSQSPSNKVTEKGKDVELRCDPISGHTALYWYRQSLGQGLEFLIYFQGNSAPDKSGLPSDRFSAERTGGSVSTLTIQRTQQEDSAVYLCASSPDMGTEAFFGQGTRLTVV.

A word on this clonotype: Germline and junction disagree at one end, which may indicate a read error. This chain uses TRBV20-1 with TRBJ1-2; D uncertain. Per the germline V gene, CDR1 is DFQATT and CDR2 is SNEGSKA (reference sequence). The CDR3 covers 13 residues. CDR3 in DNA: TGCAGTGCTAGAGTGTCAGCTAAGTATGGCTACACCTTC. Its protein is CSARVSAKYGYTF.

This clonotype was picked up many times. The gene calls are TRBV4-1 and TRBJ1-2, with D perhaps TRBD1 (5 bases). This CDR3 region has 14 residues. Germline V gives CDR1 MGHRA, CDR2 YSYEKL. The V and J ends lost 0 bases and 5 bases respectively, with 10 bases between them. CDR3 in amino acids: CASSQDSGSYGYTF. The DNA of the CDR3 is TGCGCCAGCAGCCAAGACTCAGGGTCATATGGCTACACCTTC.